These 16 T cell receptor beta chains originate from one sample sequenced in a study of shared clonotypes between healthy human individuals. Some clones are missing from TCRdb's copy, which holds only in-frame ones; the method was immunoSEQ multiplex PCR. The data show about 490,000 clones, around 80% seen once. Sequenced material: PBMCs. The origin of the receptors is a woman aged 40-49 years in good health. Some clones in this sample may be carry-over from other donors' samples.

This clone appeared a few times. This rearrangement joins TRBV28 to TRBJ2-1, with D unresolved. The germline V gene encodes CDR1 MDHEN and CDR2 SYDVKM. V dropped 4 bases and J dropped 0 bases, with 13 bases sitting between them. This CDR3 has 16 amino acids. The CDR3 protein is CASSSSRWGSYNEQFF. In nucleotides, the CDR3 is TGTGCCAGCAGTTCATCTCGATGGGGCTCCTACAATGAGCAGTTCTTC.

A word on this clone: Within the sample, other DNA sequences also encode this same CDR3. This chain's CDR3 is CASSFPSGDYNEQFF. In nucleotides, the CDR3 is TGTGCCAGCAGCTTTCCCTCGGGGGATTACAATGAGCAGTTCTTC. This sequence joins TRBV5-4 and TRBJ2-1, with D possibly matching TRBD2 (6 bases). V lost 2 bases to trimming and J lost 4 bases, with 13 bases between them. The CDR3 runs to 15 residues. Germline values: CDR1 SGHNT, CDR2 YYREEE (reference sequence).

The chain uses TRBV7-2 and TRBJ2-7, with 10 bases fitting TRBD2. The CDR3 sequence is 15 residues long. Germline V gene sequence: CDR1 SGHTA, CDR2 FQGNSA. V was clipped by 5 bases and J by 6 bases; unmatched bases: 10. The CDR3 DNA is TGTGCCAGCAGCCCCCCCGCTAGCGGGAGTGGCGAGCAGTACTTC. It codes for CASSPPASGSGEQYF.

The V and J genes are TRBV5-8 and TRBJ2-3; 10 bases are shared with TRBD2. V lost 4 bases and J lost 1; bases outside the gene matches: 6. From germline, CDR1 is SGHTS and CDR2 YDEGEE. This CDR3 spans 16 amino acids. CDR3 loop: CASSQRLAGGTDTQYF. In nucleotides, the CDR3 is TGTGCCAGCAGCCAACGCCTAGCGGGAGGCACAGATACGCAGTATTTT.

V and J are TRBV10-2 and TRBJ1-5, with a weak D call TRBD1 (6 bases). Deletions cut 0 bases from V and 4 bases from J, with 7 bases between. Germline V CDR1 and CDR2: WSHSY, SAAADI. The CDR3 consists of 14 residues. In nucleotides, the CDR3 is TGCGCCAGCAGTGAGTCCCAGGGGAATCAGCCCCAGCATTTT. It codes for CASSESQGNQPQHF.

Only a few counts were recorded for this clone. J is TRBJ1-1 and V is TRBV10-2, with D unclear. V was trimmed by 7 bases and J by 1 base, leaving 10 bases between them. The CDR3 consists of 13 residues. Germline CDR1 and CDR2: WSHSY and SAAADI. DNA of the CDR3: TGCGCCAGCATGGTGGGGAAGAACACTGAAGCTTTCTTT. This gives the protein CASMVGKNTEAFF.

A remark on this clone: It may be a read error: a sequence one base away is much more abundant. This chain uses TRBV19 with TRBJ2-7; 12 bases map to TRBD2. The V and J ends lost 3 bases and 3 bases, in that order; junction bases with no gene match: 0. This CDR3 spans 14 amino acids. Germline V gene lookup returns CDR1 LNHDA and CDR2 SQIVND (reference sequence). The CDR3 sequence: CASSMTSGSYEQYF. CDR3 in DNA: TGTGCCAGTAGTATGACTAGCGGGAGCTACGAGCAGTACTTC.

This clone was counted only a few times. J is TRBJ1-1 and V is TRBV6-1; a possible D gene is TRBD1 (6 bases). The V gene lost 2 bases and the J gene lost 4 bases, with 11 bases spanning the gap. The CDR3 contains 14 residues. Per germline, CDR1 MNHNS and CDR2 SASEGT. The CDR3 DNA follows: TGTGCCAGCAGTGAACCCGGGGGCTCCACTGAAGCTTTCTTT. It translates to CASSEPGGSTEAFF.

As concerns this clone: The junction and the germline gene differ at one end; a read error may be behind it. Other DNA sequences in this sample translate to the same CDR3. This sequence joins TRBV30 and TRBJ1-6, with D tentatively TRBD1 (5 bases). This CDR3 is built from 13 residues. Germline assignment: CDR1 GTSNPN and CDR2 SVGIG (reference sequence). CDR3 in amino acids: CAWRGSYNSPLHF. CDR3 sequence (DNA): TGCGCCTGGAGGGGCTCCTATAATTCACCCCTCCACTTT.

The rearrangement uses TRBV4-2 and TRBJ1-1; D ambiguous. CDR3 length: 15 amino acids. CDR1 and CDR2 from the germline V gene are LGHNA and YNFKEQ. With 4 bases removed from V and 0 bases from J, the gap between germline ends came to 12 bases. For the CDR3, the DNA is TGTGCCAGCAGCCCCCGAAGTGCCTTGAACACTGAAGCTTTCTTT. As protein: CASSPRSALNTEAFF.

V is TRBV28 and J is TRBJ2-1; D uncertain. Trimming left V 5 bases short and J 8 bases short, with 7 bases between. Germline lookup yields CDR1 MDHEN and CDR2 SYDVKM. The CDR3 loop spans 11 amino acids. The CDR3 sequence: CASSNWYEQFF. In DNA, the CDR3 is TGTGCCAGCAGTAACTGGTATGAGCAGTTCTTC.

The rearrangement joins TRBV4-2 to TRBJ2-7; D perhaps matches TRBD2 (6 bases). The CDR3 contains 17 residues. The V and J ends lost 0 bases and 3 bases respectively, with 18 bases between them. Germline CDR1 reads LGHNA; CDR2 reads YNFKEQ. This CDR3 reads CASSQEGPGDAFYEQYF. The CDR3 DNA is TGTGCCAGCAGCCAAGAAGGGCCGGGGGACGCTTTCTACGAGCAGTACTTC.

The chain carries TRBV6-6 and TRBJ2-1; TRBD1 is a possible D gene (6 bases). Trimming took 6 bases from V and 9 from J, leaving 21 bases between them. CDR1 and CDR2 from the germline V gene are MNHNY and SVGAGI (reference sequence). The CDR3 covers 15 residues. The CDR3 nucleotides read TGTGCCAGCAGCCTCCAGGGGAACCCAATGGGTGAGCAGTTCTTC. Its protein is CASSLQGNPMGEQFF.

Details on this clone: The same CDR3 is also encoded by other DNA sequences in this sample. The rearrangement uses TRBV5-1 and TRBJ2-7; 8 nucleotides line up with TRBD2. Losses at the gene ends were 4 bases for V and 0 bases for J; bases not matched to a gene: 3. CDR3 size: 14 residues. Germline values: CDR1 SGHRS, CDR2 YFSETQ. CDR3 nucleotides: TGCGCCAGCAGCCCCCTAGCGGGCTCCTACGAGCAGTACTTC. Amino acid sequence: CASSPLAGSYEQYF.

Notes on this clone: This likely stems from a read error, as it lies one base from a far larger clone. The chain is built from TRBV28 and TRBJ2-2; 7 bases are a match to TRBD2. The CDR3 contains 15 residues. Germline V gene sequence: CDR1 MDHEN, CDR2 SYDVKM. The CDR3 DNA sequence: TGTGCCGGCAGGAAGGCTAGCGGTAACACCGGGGAGCTGTTTTTT. It yields the protein CAGRKASGNTGELFF.

The chain joins TRBV30 to TRBJ1-5, with D tentatively TRBD1 (6 bases). V lost 1 base and J lost 5, with 9 bases in between. The CDR3 sequence is 13 residues long. Germline CDR1 GTSNPN, CDR2 SVGIG (reference sequence). The chain's CDR3 is CAWSAQGDQPQHF. The CDR3 region has the DNA TGTGCCTGGAGTGCACAGGGCGATCAGCCCCAGCATTTT.